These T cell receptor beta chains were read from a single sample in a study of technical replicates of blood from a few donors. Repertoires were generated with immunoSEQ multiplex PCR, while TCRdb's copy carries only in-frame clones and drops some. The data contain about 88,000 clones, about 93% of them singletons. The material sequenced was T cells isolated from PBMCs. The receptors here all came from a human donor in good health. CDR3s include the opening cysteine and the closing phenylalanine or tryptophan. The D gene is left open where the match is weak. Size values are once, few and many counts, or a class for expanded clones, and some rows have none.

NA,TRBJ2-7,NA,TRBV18,TGTGCCAGCTCACCGATCGCGGGGAGCTCCTACGAGCAGTACTTC,CASSPIAGSSYEQYF
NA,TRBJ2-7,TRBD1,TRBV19,TGTGCCAGTAGTATATCGACAGGGTTGCACGAGCAGTACTTC,CASSISTGLHEQYF
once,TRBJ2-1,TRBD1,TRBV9,TGTGCCAGCAGCGTAGGAGGGACAGGGGGACCCTACAATGAGCAGTTCTTC,CASSVGGTGGPYNEQFF
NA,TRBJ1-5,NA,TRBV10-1,TGCGCCAGCAGTGAACTGTTTGATCAGCCCCAGCATTTT,CASSELFDQPQHF
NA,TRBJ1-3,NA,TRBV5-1,TGCGCCAGCAGCATAACAGGGAACGGAAACACCATATATTTT,CASSITGNGNTIYF
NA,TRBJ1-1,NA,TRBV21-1,TGTGCCAGCAGCAAAGAGACAGACTCAAACACTGAAGCTTTCTTT,CASSKETDSNTEAFF
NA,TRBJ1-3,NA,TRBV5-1,TGCGCCAGCAGCTTGGGGCGGGGAAACACCATATATTTT,CASSLGRGNTIYF
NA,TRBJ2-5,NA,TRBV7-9,TGTGCCAGCAGCCCTGACTTATCCGAGACCCAGTACTTC,CASSPDLSETQYF
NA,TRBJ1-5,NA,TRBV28,TGTGCCAGCAGTTTCGGGGACTGGAATCAGCCCCAGCATTTT,CASSFGDWNQPQHF
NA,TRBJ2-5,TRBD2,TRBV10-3,TGTGCCATCAGGAGTAGCGGGGGGCAAGAGACCCAGTACTTC,CAIRSSGGQETQYF
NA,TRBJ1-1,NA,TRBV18,TGTGCCAGCTCACCACTCGGAGGGGCCGACACTGAAGCTTTCTTT,CASSPLGGADTEAFF
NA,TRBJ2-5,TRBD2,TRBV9,TGTGCCAGCAGCGTAGGTTTAGCGGGAGTTAGAGAGACCCAGTACTTC,CASSVGLAGVRETQYF
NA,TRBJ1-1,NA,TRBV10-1,TGCGCCAGCAGTAAGACAGACCTGAACACTGAAGCTTTCTTT,CASSKTDLNTEAFF
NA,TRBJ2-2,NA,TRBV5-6,TGTGCCAGCAGCTTTCAAAGGAGGATTACCGGGGAGCTGTTTTTT,CASSFQRRITGELFF
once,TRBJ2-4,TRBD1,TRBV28,TGTGCCAGCAGAGAGACAGGGTCGGTTGGTCAGTACTTC,CASRETGSVGQYF
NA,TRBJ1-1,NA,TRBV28,TGTGCCAGCAGACTCAAAAGAATGAACACTGAAGCTTTCTTT,CASRLKRMNTEAFF
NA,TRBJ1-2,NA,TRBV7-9,TGTGCCAGCGCCAACCGGACACGGATGTATGGCTACACCTTC,CASANRTRMYGYTF
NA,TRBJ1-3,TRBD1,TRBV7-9,TGTGCCAGCAGCTTAGCAGGGGGCTCTGGAGACACCATATATTTT,CASSLAGGSGDTIYF
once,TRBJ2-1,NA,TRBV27,TGTGCCAGCAGTTCCCTGGCAGGGGAGCAGTTCTTC,CASSSLAGEQFF
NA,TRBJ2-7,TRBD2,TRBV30,TGTGCCTGGAGTGTTTCGGGTCGCGGGAGCGAGCAGTACTTC,CAWSVSGRGSEQYF
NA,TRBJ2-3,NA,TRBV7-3,TGTGCCAGCAGTACAGGGAGCACAGATACGCAGTATTTT,CASSTGSTDTQYF
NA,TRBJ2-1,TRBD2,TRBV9,TGTGCCAGCAGCGTAGCTACGAGACTAGCTAATTGGAATGAGCAGTTCTTC,CASSVATRLANWNEQFF
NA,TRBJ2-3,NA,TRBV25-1,TGTGCCAGCAGTCCCTATCGGGGGGCCGCAGATACGCAGTATTTT,CASSPYRGAADTQYF